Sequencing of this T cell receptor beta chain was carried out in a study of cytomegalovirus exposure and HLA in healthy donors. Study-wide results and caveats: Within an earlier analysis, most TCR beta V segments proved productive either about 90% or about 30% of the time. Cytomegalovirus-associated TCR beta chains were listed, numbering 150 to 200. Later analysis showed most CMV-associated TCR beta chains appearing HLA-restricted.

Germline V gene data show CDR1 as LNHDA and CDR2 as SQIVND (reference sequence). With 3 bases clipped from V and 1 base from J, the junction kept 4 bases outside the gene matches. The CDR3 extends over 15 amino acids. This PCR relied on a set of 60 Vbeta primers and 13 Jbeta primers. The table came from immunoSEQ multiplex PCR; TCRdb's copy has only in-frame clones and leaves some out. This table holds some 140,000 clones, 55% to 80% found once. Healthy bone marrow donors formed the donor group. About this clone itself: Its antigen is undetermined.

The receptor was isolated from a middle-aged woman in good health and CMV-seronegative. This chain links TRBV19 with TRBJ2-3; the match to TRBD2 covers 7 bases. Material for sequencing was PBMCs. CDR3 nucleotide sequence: TGTGCCAGTAGTATTGGACTAGTCGGCACAGATACGCAGTATTTT. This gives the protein CASSIGLVGTDTQYF. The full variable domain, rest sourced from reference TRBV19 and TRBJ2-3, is DGGITQSPKYLFRKEGQNVTLSCEQNLNHDAMYWYRQDPGQGLRLIYYSQIVNDFQKGDIAEGYSVSREKKESFPLTVTSAQKNPTAFYLCASSIGLVGTDTQYFGPGTRLTVL.